This TCR beta chain was found in a study of PD-1 blockade in mismatch repair-deficient tumors. Study findings and constraints: After pembrolizumab, tumor-resident clones rose rapidly, then generally contracted before radiologic responses.

Mismatch repair deficiency was confirmed in all patients, by PCR or immunohistochemistry. Regarding this clone: Its specificity is not known.

This CDR3 is built from 15 residues. CDR1 and CDR2 from the germline V gene are MNHEY and SMNVEV (reference sequence). V gave up 5 bases and J gave up 4 bases; unmatched junction bases: 7. The repertoire was sequenced with immunoSEQ multiplex PCR; TCRdb's copy has only in-frame clones and lacks some. The sample includes 120,000 or so clones, 85% to 90% of them seen just once. The sample was peripheral blood, taken 44 weeks after starting pembrolizumab. The TCR was taken from an adult with mismatch repair-deficient cancer. The V call is TRBV27, the J call TRBJ2-1, with TRBD2 matching over 8 bases. This CDR3 is CASSISGTLYNEQFF. The CDR3 DNA reads TGTGCCAGCAGTATTAGCGGGACGCTTTACAATGAGCAGTTCTTC.